This T cell receptor beta chain was identified in a study of beta chain features in type 1 diabetes. Study conclusions and caveats: A moderate, significant TCRB CDR3 shortening appeared in type 1 diabetes across four CD4+ subsets.

Comment on this clone: Antigen specificity is unknown.

The trim removed 0 bases at V and 2 bases at J, leaving 3 bases unmatched. CDR3 size: 15 residues. Germline assignment: CDR1 MGHRA and CDR2 YSYEKL. The whole isolated RNA underwent reverse transcription, so sequencing captured expressed TCRB transcripts. Some clones are missing from TCRdb's copy, which holds only in-frame ones; the method was immunoSEQ multiplex PCR. The sample lists roughly 130,000 clones; 16% were seen once. The chain has TRBV4-1 and TRBJ2-5, with 7 nucleotides matching TRBD2. What was sequenced was central memory CD4+ T cells from blood. The receptor comes from a man aged 25 to 40 with type 1 diabetes. CDR3 DNA: TGCGCCAGCAGCCAAGATACTAGCGAACAAGAGACCCAGTACTTC. It is translated as CASSQDTSEQETQYF.